Presented here are 9 T cell receptor beta chains from one specimen sequenced in a study of blood T cell repertoires in COVID-19. Repertoires were generated with immunoSEQ multiplex PCR, while TCRdb's copy carries only in-frame clones and drops some. The data show about 160,000 clones, over 70% seen once. The sample comprised PBMCs or T cells enriched from blood (not recorded which). The receptors here all came from a woman in her forties with acute COVID-19.

This chain connects TRBV10-1 to TRBJ2-7, with 7 bases that match TRBD2. The CDR3 covers 18 residues. The germline CDR1 and CDR2 sequences are WNHNN and SYGVQD (reference sequence). V trimming: 3 bases; J trimming: 2 bases; junction bases outside the gene matches: 16. The DNA for the CDR3 is TGCGCCAGCAGTGATTTTACTAGCGCGGCCCGCGCGCCCTACGAGCAGTACGTC. Translating it yields CASSDFTSAARAPYEQYV.

This clone came up once. This chain links TRBV19 with TRBJ1-2, with 8 bases lining up with TRBD1. V shed 4 bases and J 8 bases; nucleotides not matched to a gene: 9. This CDR3 is 14 amino acids long. Germline V gives CDR1 LNHDA, CDR2 SQIVND (reference sequence). DNA of the CDR3: TGTGCCAGTAGTACGACAGGGGCCCCCCAGGGCTACACCTTC. Its protein product is CASSTTGAPQGYTF.

This chain links TRBV5-8 with TRBJ2-3; 7 bases agree with TRBD2. CDR3 size: 15 residues. V lost 1 base and J lost 2; bases outside the gene matches: 4. Germline assignment: CDR1 SGHTS and CDR2 YDEGEE. The CDR3 region is CASSLPGTTTDTQYF. CDR3 DNA: TGTGCCAGCAGCTTGCCCGGGACTACCACAGATACGCAGTATTTT.

The rearrangement links TRBV27 to TRBJ1-3, with D hard to call. The CDR3 has 14 residues. The germline V gene encodes CDR1 MNHEY and CDR2 SMNVEV (reference sequence). Trimming pared 4 bases from V and 0 bases from J, leaving 7 bases between. The DNA of the CDR3 is TGTGCCAGCAGTTCCTACCTCTCTGGAAACACCATATATTTT. Its translation: CASSSYLSGNTIYF.

The CDR3 protein is CASSQVSGGGYTF. DNA of the CDR3: TGTGCCAGCAGCCAAGTATCGGGGGGTGGCTACACCTTC. V and J are TRBV14 and TRBJ1-2; the D gene is possibly TRBD1 (5 bases). Germline assignment: CDR1 SGHDN and CDR2 FVKESK. V was clipped by 1 base and J by 7 bases, with 10 bases between them. The CDR3 length is 13 residues.

The chain recombines TRBV6-5 with TRBJ1-3; no definite D call. The CDR3 runs to 14 residues. Germline lookup yields CDR1 MNHEY and CDR2 SVGAGI. V lost 9 bases to trimming and J lost 5 bases, with 17 bases between them. The CDR3 coding sequence is TGTGCCAGTAAGGATCGGGGTGGGCGAAACACCATATATTTT. Translated: CASKDRGGRNTIYF.

The rearrangement joins TRBV27 to TRBJ2-2; 13 bases fit TRBD2. The germline CDR1 and CDR2 sequences are MNHEY and SMNVEV (reference sequence). The CDR3 has 18 amino acids. V dropped 3 bases and J dropped 6; count of bases not matched to a gene: 10. The CDR3 protein is CASSLSRIGLAGAGELFF. The DNA for the CDR3 is TGTGCCAGCAGTTTGTCTCGTATCGGACTAGCGGGGGCCGGGGAGCTGTTTTTT.

The chain combines TRBV7-8 with TRBJ2-2; D gene uncertain. Germline CDR1 and CDR2: SGHVS and FQNEAQ. The V gene lost 5 bases and the J gene lost 3 bases, with 10 bases spanning the gap. The CDR3 totals 14 residues. CDR3 region: CASSPTTYTGELFF. CDR3 DNA sequence: TGTGCCAGCAGCCCCACTACCTACACCGGGGAGCTGTTTTTT.

This sequence joins TRBV3-1 (or the pseudogene TRBV3-2) and TRBJ2-7, with TRBD1 as a possible D gene (6 bases). Germline V gives CDR1 LGHDT, CDR2 YNNKEL (reference sequence). V was shortened by 5 bases and J by 6 bases, with 17 bases between the two germline ends. The CDR3 totals 14 residues. CDR3 nucleotide sequence: TGTGCCAGCAGCTCTCGACAGGAAAACATCGAGCAGTACTTC. This sequence encodes CASSSRQENIEQYF.